The 11 T cell receptor beta chains below were found in one sample sequenced in a study of blood T cell repertoires in COVID-19 (dated by TCRdb to about 2020). The library was built by means of the immunoSEQ multiplex PCR assay. TCRdb took over this immuneACCESS table, retaining in-frame rearrangements with V and J assigned. Such tables are incomplete; in checked studies, under half of the missing clones stem from an unresolved V gene, and the remainder is unexplained. Present in this sample are roughly 200,000 clones, roughly 89% of which were seen just once. About 0.96% of the sample is taken by the ten largest. The sequencing input was peripheral blood. The source is a woman younger than 35 who had recovered from COVID-19.

The CDR3 DNA follows: TGTGCCAGCGTTGCCAGCTCCTATAATTCACCCCTCCACTTT. It yields the protein CASVASSYNSPLHF. This rearrangement joins TRBV3-1 (or the pseudogene TRBV3-2) to TRBJ1-6; D gene unclear. V was pared by 8 bases and J by 0 bases, with 8 bases between. This CDR3 is 14 amino acids long. Per the germline V gene, CDR1 is LGHDT and CDR2 is YNNKEL (reference sequence).

Here the CDR3 reads CASSYGLAQETQYF. CDR3 bases: TGTGCCAGCAGCTACGGACTAGCTCAAGAGACCCAGTACTTC. The chain is built from TRBV7-2 and TRBJ2-5; 8 positions agree with TRBD2. Looked up from germline, CDR1 is SGHTA and CDR2 is FQGNSA. V gave up 4 bases and J gave up 2 bases; unmatched junction bases: 3. The CDR3 totals 14 residues.

V gene TRBV20-1 combines with J gene TRBJ2-5, with D unresolved. CDR1 and CDR2 (germline): DFQATT, SNEGSKA (reference sequence). With 5 bases removed from V and 3 bases from J, the gap between germline ends came to 7 bases. The CDR3 has 11 amino acids. The CDR3 sequence is CSAPPKETQYF. In DNA, the CDR3 is TGCAGTGCTCCCCCAAAAGAGACCCAGTACTTC.

This sequence joins TRBV28 and TRBJ1-1; a weak D match, TRBD1 (5 bases). The V gene lost 6 bases and the J gene lost 1 base, with 12 bases spanning the gap. This CDR3 is 14 amino acids long. The germline gives CDR1 MDHEN, CDR2 SYDVKM. The CDR3 protein is CASSPLGGNTEAFF. In DNA, the CDR3 is TGTGCCAGCAGCCCCTTGGGGGGGAACACTGAAGCTTTCTTT.

The chain links TRBV25-1 to TRBJ2-5; D is ambiguous. Trimming removed 3 bases at V and 5 bases at J, with 7 bases between. Germline values: CDR1 MGHDK, CDR2 SYGVNS. There are 12 residues in the CDR3. The CDR3 DNA reads as TGTGCCAGCAGTGACCCCGGGGAGACCCAGTACTTC. Encoded protein: CASSDPGETQYF.

The chain uses TRBV6-5 and TRBJ2-1; D is perhaps TRBD2 (6 bases). The V gene's germline CDR1 is MNHEY and CDR2 SVGAGI. This CDR3 has 16 amino acids. The germline V and J ends were trimmed by 4 bases and 2 bases, with 15 bases remaining between them. The CDR3 protein is CASSSTGLGTYNEQFF. CDR3 bases: TGTGCCAGCAGTTCCACGGGACTTGGAACCTACAATGAGCAGTTCTTC.

As regards this clone: Different DNA sequences within this sample yield the same CDR3. The chain couples TRBV2 to TRBJ2-1, with 7 bases identical to TRBD2. Germline values: CDR1 SNHLY, CDR2 FYNNEI. Trimming cost V 6 bases and J 3 bases; bases outside gene matches: 5. The CDR3 consists of 14 residues. CDR3 sequence (DNA): TGTGCCAGCAGGAGGGAGGGCGTCTACAATGAGCAGTTCTTC. Amino acid sequence: CASRREGVYNEQFF.

The chain combines TRBV27 with TRBJ1-4; 7 bases align to TRBD1. The CDR3 is 16 residues long. V lost 6 bases and J lost 8; bases outside the gene matches: 15. Looked up from germline, CDR1 is MNHEY and CDR2 is SMNVEV (reference sequence). CDR3 sequence reads: CASSRGSYLGGEKLFF. The CDR3 DNA reads as TGTGCCAGCAGCCGGGGGTCCTACCTAGGGGGCGAAAAACTGTTTTTT.

This clone occurred a few times. V usage is TRBV7-3 and J usage is TRBJ1-5; D possibly corresponds to TRBD1 (6 bases). This CDR3 comprises 19 residues. V gave up 4 bases and J gave up 0 bases, with 22 bases separating them. Germline CDR1 reads SGHTA; CDR2 reads FQGTGA. The DNA of the CDR3 is TGTGCCAGCAGCTCGACACAAATCCTCCGGGACATTAGCAATCAGCCCCAGCATTTT. The encoded protein is CASSSTQILRDISNQPQHF. Full variable domain (missing parts from reference TRBV7-3 and TRBJ1-5): GAGVSQTPSNKVTEKGKYVELRCDPISGHTALYWYRQSLGQGPEFLIYFQGTGAADDSGLPNDRFFAVRPEGSVSTLKIQRTERGDSAVYLCASSSTQILRDISNQPQHFGDGTRLSIL.

The rearrangement links TRBV6-1 to TRBJ1-2, with D perhaps TRBD1 (5 bases). This CDR3 contains 15 residues. Germline CDR1 MNHNS, CDR2 SASEGT. Trimming pared 2 bases from V and 4 bases from J, leaving 14 bases between. In DNA, the CDR3 is TGTGCCAGCAGTGAATCAGTGGGGCGGTTCTATGGCTACACCTTC. It translates to CASSESVGRFYGYTF.

The chain employs TRBV10-3 and TRBJ1-2; TRBD1 matches at 8 bases. This CDR3 is 16 amino acids long. Germline-derived CDR1 and CDR2 are ENHRY and SYGVKD. Losses at the gene ends were 4 bases for V and 2 bases for J; bases not matched to a gene: 9. The CDR3 protein is CAISGTSYRGNYGYTF. Written as DNA, the CDR3 is TGTGCCATCAGTGGAACTTCCTACAGGGGGAACTATGGCTACACCTTC.